This is a list of T cell receptor beta chains from one sample in a study of neoadjuvant anti-PD-1 for oral cavity cancer. The repertoire was sequenced with immunoSEQ multiplex PCR; TCRdb's copy has only in-frame clones and lacks some. The sample has 23,000 or so clones; over 20% are singletons. This specimen consisted of tumor tissue, obtained after nivolumab (anti-PD-1) treatment. The receptors were gathered from a person between 40 and 79 years old with oral cavity squamous cell carcinoma. The CDR3 runs from the conserved cysteine through the conserved F or W. Fields, in order: D gene, J gene, V gene, clone size, CDR3 DNA, CDR3 protein. A D gene is named only where the DNA matches it firmly. The size field is filled for only some rows; it gives once, few, many or a size class.

>NA|TRBJ1-1|TRBV6-1|few
TGTGCCAGCGAATCCTTCGGGGGTGACACTGAAGCTTTCTTT
CASESFGGDTEAFF
>NA|TRBJ1-4|TRBV4-1|few
TGCGCCAGCAGCCAAGCGGCCTCCCAGGGTGAAAAACTGTTTTTT
CASSQAASQGEKLFF
>NA|TRBJ2-7|TRBV5-1|NA
TGCGCCAGCAGGGAGACAGCCTACGAGCAGTACTTC
CASRETAYEQYF
>NA|TRBJ2-2|TRBV7-3|NA
TGTGCCAGCAGCTTACATCCCCGGGAGCTGTTTTTT
CASSLHPRELFF
>NA|TRBJ2-7|TRBV28|NA
TGTGCCAGCAGTCCTTTCGGTTGGACAGTAGGGTACGGTGGCTACGAGCAGTACTTC
CASSPFGWTVGYGGYEQYF
>NA|TRBJ2-7|TRBV28|NA
TGTGCCAGCAGTTTAATGGCGGGGACGTTAACCTACGAGCAGTACTTC
CASSLMAGTLTYEQYF
>TRBD1|TRBJ1-3|TRBV5-4|NA
TGTGCCAGCAGCTCGGACAGGGGTACTGGAAACACCATATATTTT
CASSSDRGTGNTIYF
>NA|TRBJ1-4|TRBV7-9|NA
TGTGCCAGCAGCTTAGTACAGGATGCAACTAATGAAAAACTGTTTTTT
CASSLVQDATNEKLFF
>NA|TRBJ2-5|TRBV5-1|NA
TGCGCCAGCAGCGTTTTAAGGCAAGAGACCCAGTACTTC
CASSVLRQETQYF
>NA|TRBJ2-7|TRBV5-8|NA
TGTGCCAGCAGCGCCCTCCTTTCCGTATCCTACGAGCAGTACTTC
CASSALLSVSYEQYF
>TRBD2|TRBJ2-7|TRBV10-2|many
TGCGCCAGCAGGACCGGGACTAGCGGTTACGAGCAGTACTTC
CASRTGTSGYEQYF
>NA|TRBJ2-7|TRBV7-3|NA
TGTGCCAGCAGCTTAGGGCCGGAGAGCTCCTACGAGCAGTACTTC
CASSLGPESSYEQYF
>NA|TRBJ1-2|TRBV30|NA
TGTGCCTGGAGTGAGGATGCTAACTATGGCTACACCTTC
CAWSEDANYGYTF
>NA|TRBJ1-3|TRBV30|few
TGTGCCTGGAGGCGTTGGGGGGAGGCTGGAAACACCATATATTTT
CAWRRWGEAGNTIYF